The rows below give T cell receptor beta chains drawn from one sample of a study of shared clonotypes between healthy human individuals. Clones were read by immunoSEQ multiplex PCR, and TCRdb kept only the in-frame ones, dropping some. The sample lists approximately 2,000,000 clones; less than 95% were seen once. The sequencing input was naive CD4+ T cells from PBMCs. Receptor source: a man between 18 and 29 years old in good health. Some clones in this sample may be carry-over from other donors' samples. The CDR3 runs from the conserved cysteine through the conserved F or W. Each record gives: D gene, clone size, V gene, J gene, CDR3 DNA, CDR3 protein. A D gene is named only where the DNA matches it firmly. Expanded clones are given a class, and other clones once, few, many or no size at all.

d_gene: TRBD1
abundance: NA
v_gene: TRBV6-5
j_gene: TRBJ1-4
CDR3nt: TGTGCCAGCAGATTACAGGGGATTAATGAAAAACTGTTTTTT
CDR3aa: CASRLQGINEKLFF

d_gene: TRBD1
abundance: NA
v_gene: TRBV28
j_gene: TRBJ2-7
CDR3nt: TGTGCCAGCACCCTGGACAGGTCCTACGAGCAGTACTTC
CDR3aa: CASTLDRSYEQYF

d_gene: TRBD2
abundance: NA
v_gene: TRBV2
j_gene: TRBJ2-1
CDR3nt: TGTGCCAGCACCGGGACTAGCGGGACTAACAATGAGCAGTTCTTC
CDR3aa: CASTGTSGTNNEQFF

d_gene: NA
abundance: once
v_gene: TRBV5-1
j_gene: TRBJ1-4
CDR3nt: TGCGCCAGCAGCCCGGTCCTGAATGAAAAACTGTTTTTT
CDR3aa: CASSPVLNEKLFF

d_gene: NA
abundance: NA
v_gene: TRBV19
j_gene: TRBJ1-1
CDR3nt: TGTGCCAGTAGTATTTCCCTACAGGGTCGGTCCTTCGGTGAAGCTTTCTTT
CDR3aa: CASSISLQGRSFGEAFF

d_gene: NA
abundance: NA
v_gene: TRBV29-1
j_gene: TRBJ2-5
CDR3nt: TGCAGCGTTGAAGGAGGGGGAGAGACCCAGTACTTC
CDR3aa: CSVEGGGETQYF

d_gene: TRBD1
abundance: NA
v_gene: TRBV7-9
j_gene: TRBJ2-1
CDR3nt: TGTGCCAGCAGCTTACAACAGGGGGTTGCTGAGCAGTTCTTC
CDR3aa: CASSLQQGVAEQFF

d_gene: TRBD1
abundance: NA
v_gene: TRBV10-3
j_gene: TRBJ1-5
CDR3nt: TGTGCCATCAGCGCAACAGGGGGGAGCAATCAGCCCCAGCATTTT
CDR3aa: CAISATGGSNQPQHF

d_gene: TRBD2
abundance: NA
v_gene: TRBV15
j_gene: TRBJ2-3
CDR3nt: TGTGCCACCAGCAGAGATCGGTACGGGGGACTAGCGGGATCAACAAGCACAGATACGCAGTATTTT
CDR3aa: CATSRDRYGGLAGSTSTDTQYF

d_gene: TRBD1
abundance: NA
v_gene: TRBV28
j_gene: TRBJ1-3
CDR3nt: TGTGCCAGCAGACGGGACAGGACACTCCGAAAACTGGGAAACACCATATATTTT
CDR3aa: CASRRDRTLRKLGNTIYF

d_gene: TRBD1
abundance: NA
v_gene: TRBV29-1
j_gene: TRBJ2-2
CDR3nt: TGCAGCGTTGAAGGGGCAGGGGGAACCGGGGAGCTGTTTTTT
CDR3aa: CSVEGAGGTGELFF

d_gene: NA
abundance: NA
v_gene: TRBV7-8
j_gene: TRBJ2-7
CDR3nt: TGTGCCAGCAGCTTAACGGACTTAGCCTACGAGCAGTACTTC
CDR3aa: CASSLTDLAYEQYF

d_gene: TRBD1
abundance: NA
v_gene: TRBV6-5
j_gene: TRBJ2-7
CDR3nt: TGTGCCAGCAGTACTCGGACAGGGACCTACGAGCAGTACTTC
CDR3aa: CASSTRTGTYEQYF

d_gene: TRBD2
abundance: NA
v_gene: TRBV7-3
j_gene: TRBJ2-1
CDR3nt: TGTGCCAGCAGCCGCGGGAGGGGAATATACAATGAGCAGTTCTTC
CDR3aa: CASSRGRGIYNEQFF

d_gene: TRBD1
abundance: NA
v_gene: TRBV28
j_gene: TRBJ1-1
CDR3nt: TGTGCCAGCAGAGTTGACAGGGTGAACACTGAAGCTTTCTTT
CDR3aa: CASRVDRVNTEAFF

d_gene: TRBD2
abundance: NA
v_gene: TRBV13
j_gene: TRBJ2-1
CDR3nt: TGTGCCAGCAGCTTAGATCAGCGGGGCAATGAGCAGTTCTTC
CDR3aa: CASSLDQRGNEQFF

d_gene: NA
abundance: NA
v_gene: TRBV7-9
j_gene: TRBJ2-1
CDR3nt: TGTGCCAGCAGCTTAGATCTTAGAACCTCCTACAATGAGCAGTTCTTC
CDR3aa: CASSLDLRTSYNEQFF

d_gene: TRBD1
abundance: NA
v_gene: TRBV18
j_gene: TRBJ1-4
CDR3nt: TGTGCCAGCTCACCCTCGACCGGGACAGGGAGGGAAAAACTGTTTTTT
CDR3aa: CASSPSTGTGREKLFF

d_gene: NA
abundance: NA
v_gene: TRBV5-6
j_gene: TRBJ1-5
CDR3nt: TGTGCCAGCAGCTTTGGTGCAGGGTACGATCAGCCCCAGCATTTT
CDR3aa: CASSFGAGYDQPQHF

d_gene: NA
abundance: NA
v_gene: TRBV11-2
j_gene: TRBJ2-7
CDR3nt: TGTGCCAGCAGCATCCTCTCCACCGAGCAGTACTTC
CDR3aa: CASSILSTEQYF

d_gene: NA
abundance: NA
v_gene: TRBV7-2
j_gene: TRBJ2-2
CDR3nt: TGTGCCAGCAGCTTATTCCTCCGTGGACGAACCGGGGAGCTGTTTTTT
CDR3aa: CASSLFLRGRTGELFF

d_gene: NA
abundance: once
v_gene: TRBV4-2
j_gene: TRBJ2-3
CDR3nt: TGTGCCAGCAGCCGGGATCCGGGACCTATCACAGATACGCAGTATTTT
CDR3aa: CASSRDPGPITDTQYF

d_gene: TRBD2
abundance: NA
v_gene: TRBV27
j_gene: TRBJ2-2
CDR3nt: TGTGCCAGCAGTGCCGCGGGAGGGCGCGACACCGGGGAGCTGTTTTTT
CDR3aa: CASSAAGGRDTGELFF

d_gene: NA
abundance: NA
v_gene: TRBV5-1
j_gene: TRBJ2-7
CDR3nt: TGCGCCAGCAGCTTGGGAGGGCGGCTCTACGAGCAGTACTTC
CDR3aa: CASSLGGRLYEQYF

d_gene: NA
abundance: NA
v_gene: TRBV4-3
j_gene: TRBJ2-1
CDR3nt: TGCGCCAGCAGCTACAGGATACGCTACAATGAGCAGTTCTTC
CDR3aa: CASSYRIRYNEQFF

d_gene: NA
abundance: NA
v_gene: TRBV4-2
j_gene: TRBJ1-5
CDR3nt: TGTGCCAGCAGCCAAAGTTCTATACAGGGAAGCAATCAGCCCCAGCATTTT
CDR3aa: CASSQSSIQGSNQPQHF

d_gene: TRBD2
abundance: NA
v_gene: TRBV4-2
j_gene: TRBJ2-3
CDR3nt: TGTGCCAGCAGCCAATCGTTCACTAGCGGCACTAGCACAGATACGCAGTATTTT
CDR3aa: CASSQSFTSGTSTDTQYF

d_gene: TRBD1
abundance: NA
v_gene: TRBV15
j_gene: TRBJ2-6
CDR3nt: TGTGCCACCAGCCAGGGGGCGGCTGGGGCCAACGTCCTGACTTTC
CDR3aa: CATSQGAAGANVLTF